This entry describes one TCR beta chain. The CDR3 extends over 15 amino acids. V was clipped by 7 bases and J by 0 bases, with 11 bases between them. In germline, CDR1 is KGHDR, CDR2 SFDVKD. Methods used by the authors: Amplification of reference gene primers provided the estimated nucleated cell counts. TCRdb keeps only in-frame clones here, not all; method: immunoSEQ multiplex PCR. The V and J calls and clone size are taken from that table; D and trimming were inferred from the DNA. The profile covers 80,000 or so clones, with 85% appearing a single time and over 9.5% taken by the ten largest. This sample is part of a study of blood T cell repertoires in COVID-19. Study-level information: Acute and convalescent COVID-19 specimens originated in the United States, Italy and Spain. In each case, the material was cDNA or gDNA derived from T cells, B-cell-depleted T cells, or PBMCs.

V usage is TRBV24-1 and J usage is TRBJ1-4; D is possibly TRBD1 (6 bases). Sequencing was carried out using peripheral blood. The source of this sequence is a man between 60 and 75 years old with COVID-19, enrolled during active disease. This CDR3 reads CATSPSGATNEKLFF. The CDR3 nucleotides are TGTGCCACCAGCCCCTCAGGGGCAACTAATGAAAAACTGTTTTTT.